This T cell receptor beta chain derives from a study of T cell responses to AZD1222 COVID-19 vaccine. At the level of the study: Second-dose intervals near 4 or 12 weeks were combined.

Overall study results and limits: Donors in the cohort were predominantly white British and more often female, and clonal diversity was possibly underestimated. Baseline serology detected seropositivity in only a handful of AZD1222 recipients. CD4 TCRs associated with vaccination spanned spike, dominating at 160-218 and 743-854.

The germline gives CDR1 SGHTA, CDR2 FQGTGA. CDR3 length: 13 residues. Trimming cost V 6 bases and J 6 bases; bases outside gene matches: 4. Clones were sequenced by immunoSEQ multiplex PCR, and TCRdb holds only the in-frame ones, with some missing. Of under 75,000 clones in the sample, more than 75% are singletons; the top ten hold roughly a sixth. As to this clone: Antigen: not known.

The genes are TRBV7-3 and TRBJ1-2, with 10 bases fitting TRBD1. This TCR was sampled from an adult in good health. The sample consisted of peripheral blood, taken on day 0 of AZD1222 vaccination. The chain's CDR3 is CASSLDRGNGYTF. DNA of the CDR3: TGTGCCAGCAGTCTGGACAGGGGGAATGGCTACACCTTC.